This T cell receptor beta chain was sequenced in a study of T cell responses to AZD1222 COVID-19 vaccine. Study overall: Analyses pooled second doses at about 4 or about 12 weeks.

Data came from immunoSEQ multiplex PCR; TCRdb stores just in-frame clones and leaves some out. This table holds some 150,000 clones, roughly 90% found once. Findings of the study overall: A rise in Spike-specific TCR breadth and depth followed two AZD1222 doses. The peak T cell response came first, and repertoires were sampled only after it. Regions left unmutated in variants are reportedly the target of nearly half of spike-specific TCRs.

In the case of this clone: Its cognate antigen is unknown.

Germline V gene data show CDR1 as LGHNA and CDR2 as YNFKEQ. The CDR3 is 15 amino acids. The germline V and J ends were trimmed by 0 bases and 1 base, with 10 bases remaining between them. The sequencing used peripheral blood, collected on day 0 of AZD1222 vaccination. This clonotype originated in an adult in good health. This rearrangement joins TRBV4-2 to TRBJ2-7; unclear D gene. CDR3 nucleotide sequence: TGTGCCAGCAGCCAAGATTTACACAGTTCCTACGAGCAGTACTTC. It specifies CASSQDLHSSYEQYF.